This entry is about one T cell receptor (beta chain). Trimming stripped 0 bases from V and 2 bases from J, with 17 bases between. In germline, CDR1 is DFQATT, CDR2 SNEGSKA (reference sequence). The CDR3 extends over 16 amino acids. This entry is derived from a study of T-cell reconstitution after alpha-beta-depleted transplantation in children. Unique molecular identifiers were incorporated into the prepared TCRbeta library. TCRdb called the PCR reads again in MiXCR, with one record for every CDR3 protein. The repertoire holds 300,000 or so distinct CDR3 sequences, with over 8% as singletons. The sequence was collected from a human donor who donated a stem cell graft to a child with SCID. Sample: PBMCs from the stem cell graft donor, taken from the stem cell graft. The rearrangement joins TRBV20-1 to TRBJ2-7; D is perhaps TRBD2 (6 bases). This chain's CDR3 is CSARDPSSARPYEQYF. The CDR3 region has the DNA TGCAGTGCTAGAGACCCCTCTAGCGCTAGGCCCTACGAGCAGTACTTC.